One and the same sample provided the 5 T cell receptor beta chains below, sequenced in a study of T-cell reconstitution after alpha-beta-depleted transplantation in children. The TCRbeta library was prepared with unique molecular identifiers. One entry per CDR3 protein, called by TCRdb with MiXCR from the PCR reads. The sample records some 590,000 distinct CDR3 sequences, more than 9% being singletons. This material consisted of PBMCs from the stem cell graft donor, taken from the stem cell graft. Receptor source: a human donor who donated a stem cell graft to a child with acute myeloid leukemia.

This clonotype was counted a few times. The gene calls are TRBV4-3 and TRBJ2-2; D gene uncertain. Trimming cost V 1 base and J 0 bases, with 9 bases left between them. There are 16 residues in the CDR3. Germline CDR1 is LGHNA and CDR2 is YSLEER. The CDR3 region is CASSQGGQANTGELFF. Written as DNA, the CDR3 is TGCGCCAGCAGCCAAGGTGGTCAGGCGAACACCGGGGAGCTGTTTTTT.

This clonotype was counted a few times. This chain links TRBV12-3 or TRBV12-4 with TRBJ1-4; D unresolved. V was clipped by 1 base and J by 8 bases, with 17 bases between them. CDR3 length: 16 residues. The CDR3 bases are TGTGCCAGCAGTTTAGTCAGCAGCGGTAAAGGGGAAAAACTGTTTTTT. This gives the protein CASSLVSSGKGEKLFF.

This clonotype was picked up a small number of times. The chain recombines TRBV6-1 with TRBJ1-1; D perhaps matches TRBD1 (5 bases). V shed 7 bases and J shed 5 bases, with 17 bases lying between them. The CDR3 spans 14 residues. Germline V gene lookup returns CDR1 MNHNS and CDR2 SASEGT. CDR3: CASTQGHPRTEAFF. The CDR3 DNA is TGTGCCAGCACCCAAGGACACCCACGGACTGAAGCTTTCTTT.

This clonotype was recorded many times. The chain is built from TRBV10-3 and TRBJ1-1; 8 positions agree with TRBD1. In germline, CDR1 is ENHRY, CDR2 SYGVKD. The CDR3 has 13 residues. Losses at the gene ends were 2 bases for V and 11 bases for J; bases not matched to a gene: 7. CDR3 residues: CAISEAQGAGAFF. DNA for the CDR3: TGTGCCATCAGTGAGGCTCAGGGGGCTGGCGCTTTCTTT.

This clonotype came up many times. The chain carries TRBV12-3 or TRBV12-4 and TRBJ2-1; D is perhaps TRBD1 (6 bases). This CDR3 region has 16 residues. The ends were cut back, 6 bases at V and 7 bases at J, with 22 bases in the middle. CDR3 region: CASSPHRDISWNEQFF. CDR3 DNA: TGTGCCAGCAGCCCCCACAGGGATATTTCCTGGAATGAGCAGTTCTTC.